The clone carrying this T cell receptor (beta chain) has only a few counts. Its antigen is undetermined. Using more than 7.5 ml of fresh peripheral blood, PBMCs were prepared. The CDR3 length is 15 residues. V trimming: 4 bases; J trimming: 7 bases; junction bases outside the gene matches: 13. Germline V CDR1 and CDR2: DFQATT, SNEGSKA (reference sequence). These data belong to a study of T cells in Graves' hyperthyroidism and ophthalmopathy. General study points: Most clonotypes expanded in the thyroid (above 0.001) were also present in blood.

Amplification targeted TCR beta CDR3 regions from RNA transcripts. A set of HTBI primers served as the primers for a first-round RT-PCR of the TCR CDR3. In TCRdb, the multiplex PCR reads were re-called with MiXCR into one record per CDR3 protein. Of about 640,000 distinct CDR3 sequences in the sample, less than 25% are singletons; the top ten hold about 34%. Input material: blood. The rearrangement joins TRBV20-1 to TRBJ2-5, with 9 positions matching TRBD1. The TCR was taken from a man younger than 40 with Graves' ophthalmopathy. The CDR3 DNA reads as TGCAGTGCTAATGTGATAGGACAGGGGTATCCGACCCAGTACTTC. Its translation: CSANVIGQGYPTQYF.